The 17 T cell receptor beta chains below come from one sample, sequenced in a study of human T cells and chemical hapten exposure (dated by TCRdb to the early 2020s). The time point label corresponds to: patch test 1, 2 weeks after DPC sensitization. The treatment or condition label, read with the paper, signifies: therapeutic diphenylcyclopropenone sensitization with weekly scalp DPC. Libraries came from RACE. For sequencing, a NextSeq 500 was employed. Using fastp at Q25 and MiXCR, TCRdb reprocessed the public reads and kept productive beta chains. Every distinct CDR3 protein forms one entry, paired with its most common genes and DNA. Recorded for this sample are some 180,000 distinct CDR3 sequences; 20% to 25% of them occurred a single time. 6.7% of the sample rests with the top ten. The sample was whole blood, taken in connection with sensitization to the hapten diphenylcyclopropenone (DPC). The source of these receptors is a woman aged 45-59 years with alopecia areata. Some clones in this sample may be carry-over from other donors' samples.

This clonotype was counted between two and nine times. The chain is built from TRBV7-2 and TRBJ2-1; 7 positions match TRBD2. CDR1 is SGHTA and CDR2 is FQGNSA in the germline V gene. The CDR3 totals 15 residues. V shed 1 base, J shed 7 bases, and the junction held 7 bases outside the gene matches. Here the CDR3 reads CASSLDSSGVNEQFF. The CDR3 coding sequence is TGTGCCAGCAGCTTAGATTCGAGCGGGGTTAATGAGCAGTTCTTC.

As concerns this clonotype: An end of the junction differs from the germline gene, which may be a read error. The V call is TRBV5-1, the J call TRBJ2-4; 9 nucleotides match TRBD2. This CDR3 region has 13 residues. The germline gives CDR1 SGHRS, CDR2 YFSETQ. In DNA, the CDR3 is TGCGCCAGCAGCTCTAGCGGGATGGGCTTTTTGGACTTC. This sequence encodes CASSSSGMGFLDF.

The chain combines TRBV20-1 with TRBJ2-6; a weak D match, TRBD2 (5 bases). With 5 bases removed from V and 0 bases from J, the gap between germline ends came to 11 bases. CDR1 and CDR2 (germline): DFQATT, SNEGSKA (reference sequence). CDR3 size: 15 residues. Written as DNA, the CDR3 is TGCAGTGCTCCGCGGGCCAGCTCTGGGGCCAACGTCCTGACTTTC. Protein product: CSAPRASSGANVLTF.

The table lists this clonotype with a few counts. The chain is built from TRBV20-1 and TRBJ1-1; D is unclear. Germline loops: CDR1 DFQATT, CDR2 SNEGSKA (reference sequence). V shed 3 bases and J shed 8 bases, with 13 bases lying between them. CDR3 size: 12 residues. CDR3 nucleotide sequence: TGCAGTGCTAGTCGAGGCCGAGAGGAAGCTTTCTTT. This translates into CSASRGREEAFF.

This clonotype occurred a few times. This chain joins TRBV14 and TRBJ1-6; D unresolved. The germline V and J ends were trimmed by 2 bases and 7 bases, with 6 bases remaining between them. The germline V gene encodes CDR1 SGHDN and CDR2 FVKESK. There are 13 residues in the CDR3. CDR3: CASSQLLNSPLHF. CDR3 DNA sequence: TGTGCCAGCAGCCAACTACTAAATTCACCCCTCCACTTT.

The rearrangement uses TRBV20-1 and TRBJ2-5; D unclear. This CDR3 region has 12 residues. CDR1 is DFQATT and CDR2 is SNEGSKA in the germline V gene (reference sequence). V was trimmed by 5 bases and J by 4 bases, leaving 11 bases between them. The chain's CDR3 is CSALAGAETQYF. For the CDR3, the DNA is TGCAGTGCTTTGGCTGGAGCAGAGACCCAGTACTTC.

The count of this clonotype is one. The chain carries TRBV4-1 and TRBJ1-1; no clear D. Germline V lookup: CDR1 MGHRA, CDR2 YSYEKL. Trimming cost V 6 bases and J 0 bases, with 14 bases left between them. The CDR3 consists of 15 residues. The CDR3 reads CASSIIAAMNTEAFF. In DNA form, the CDR3 reads TGCGCCAGCAGTATAATCGCAGCCATGAACACTGAAGCTTTCTTT.

J is TRBJ2-7 and V is TRBV12-3 or TRBV12-4; D gene unclear. CDR3 length equals 13 residues. V gave up 6 bases and J gave up 6 bases, with 15 bases separating them. The CDR3 DNA sequence: TGTGCCAGCAGCCTCCTTCTAATGGGCGAGCAGTACTTC. It is translated as CASSLLLMGEQYF.

As DNA, the CDR3 is TGTGCCAGCAGCTCCTCTAGCTCCGGGGAGCTGTTTTTT. Its protein is CASSSSSSGELFF. J is TRBJ2-2 and V is TRBV11-2; D is possibly TRBD2 (5 bases). The CDR3 has 13 residues. With 4 bases removed from V and 6 bases from J, the gap between germline ends came to 9 bases. Germline CDR1 and CDR2: SGHAT and FQNNGV.

At least ten counts were recorded for this clonotype. J is TRBJ1-4 and V is TRBV11-2; TRBD1 agrees at 8 bases. Per germline, CDR1 SGHAT and CDR2 FQNNGV. J gave up 3 bases and V 4 bases, and 10 bases lay outside the gene matches. This CDR3 region has 17 residues. Written as DNA, the CDR3 is TGTGCCAGCAGCTCCGGTACGGACAGGGTGCCTAATGAAAAACTGTTTTTT. Residues: CASSSGTDRVPNEKLFF.

The V and J genes are TRBV6-1 and TRBJ1-6, with TRBD1 matching over 10 bases. Germline-derived CDR1 and CDR2 are MNHNS and SASEGT. The J segment lost 7 bases and the V segment lost 6 bases, leaving 6 bases of the junction unmatched. This CDR3 contains 15 residues. In DNA, the CDR3 is TGTGCCAGCAGAACCCCGGGACAGGGGAATTCACCCCTCCACTTT. This codes for CASRTPGQGNSPLHF.

This clonotype turned up a few times. The chain combines TRBV5-1 with TRBJ2-1; TRBD2 aligns across 7 bases. The CDR3 contains 13 residues. The V gene end was trimmed by 2 bases and the J gene end by 8 bases; junction bases not matched to a gene: 4. Germline V gene lookup returns CDR1 SGHRS and CDR2 YFSETQ. Here the CDR3 DNA reads TGCGCCAGCAGCTTATCTAGCGGATATGAGCAGTTCTTC. Protein: CASSLSSGYEQFF.

The chain links TRBV4-2 to TRBJ2-7; no clear D. V dropped 1 base and J dropped 2 bases, with 18 bases sitting between them. There are 17 residues in the CDR3. Germline CDR1 is LGHNA and CDR2 is YNFKEQ. For the CDR3, the DNA is TGTGCCAGCAGCCAAGCAACCCAGGCAACTCCAGCCTACGAGCAGTACTTC. Protein: CASSQATQATPAYEQYF.

Only a few counts were recorded for this clonotype. The gene calls are TRBV20-1 and TRBJ1-5; D is unclear. Trimming took 3 bases from V and 2 from J, leaving 11 bases between them. The length of the CDR3 is 14 residues. Germline CDR1 reads DFQATT; CDR2 reads SNEGSKA (reference sequence). The CDR3 region is CSASPGWGNQPQHF. DNA for the CDR3: TGCAGTGCTAGTCCGGGATGGGGCAATCAGCCCCAGCATTTT.

J is TRBJ1-5 and V is TRBV18, with no clear D. Trimming pared 3 bases from V and 5 bases from J, leaving 17 bases between. This CDR3 region has 16 residues. Germline CDR1 KGHSH, CDR2 LQKENI. The CDR3 DNA is TGTGCCAGCTCACCCGCTGCGTATGGGGAGGATCAGCCCCAGCATTTT. It codes for CASSPAAYGEDQPQHF.

The chain employs TRBV7-9 and TRBJ2-1, with 14 bases that match TRBD2. CDR1 is SEHNR and CDR2 is FQNEAQ in the germline V gene (reference sequence). The CDR3 totals 15 residues. J gave up 7 bases and V 4 bases, and 3 bases lay outside the gene matches. In DNA, the CDR3 is TGTGCCAGCAGCTCGGGACTAGCGGGAGATAATGAGCAGTTCTTC. Its translation: CASSSGLAGDNEQFF.

This clonotype has only a few counts. V is TRBV10-3 and J is TRBJ1-2; unclear D gene. The CDR3 runs 12 residues. Germline CDR1 reads ENHRY; CDR2 reads SYGVKD. V lost 4 bases to trimming and J lost 5 bases, with 8 bases between them. This chain's CDR3 is CAISGAAYGYTF. The DNA for the CDR3 is TGTGCCATCAGTGGGGCGGCATATGGCTACACCTTC.